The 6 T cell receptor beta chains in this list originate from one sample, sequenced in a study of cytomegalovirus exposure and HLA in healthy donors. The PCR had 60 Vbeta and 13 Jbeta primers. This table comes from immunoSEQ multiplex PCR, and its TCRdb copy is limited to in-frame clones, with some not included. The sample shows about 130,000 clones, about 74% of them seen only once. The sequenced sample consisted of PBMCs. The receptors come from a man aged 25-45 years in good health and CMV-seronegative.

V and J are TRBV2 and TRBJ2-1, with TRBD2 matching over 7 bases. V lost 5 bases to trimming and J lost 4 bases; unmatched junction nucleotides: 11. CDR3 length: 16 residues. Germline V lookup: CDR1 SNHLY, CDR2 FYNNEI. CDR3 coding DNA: TGTGCCAGCAGTAAACTCCTAGCGGACCGTTACAATGAGCAGTTCTTC. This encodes CASSKLLADRYNEQFF.

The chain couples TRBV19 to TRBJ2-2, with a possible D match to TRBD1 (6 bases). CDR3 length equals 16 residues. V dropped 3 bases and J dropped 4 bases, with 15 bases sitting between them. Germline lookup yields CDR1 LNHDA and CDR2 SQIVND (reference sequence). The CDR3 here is CASSMVEAQGTGELFF. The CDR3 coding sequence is TGTGCCAGTAGTATGGTGGAGGCACAGGGCACCGGGGAGCTGTTTTTT. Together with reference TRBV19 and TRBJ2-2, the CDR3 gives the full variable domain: DGGITQSPKYLFRKEGQNVTLSCEQNLNHDAMYWYRQDPGQGLRLIYYSQIVNDFQKGDIAEGYSVSREKKESFPLTVTSAQKNPTAFYLCASSMVEAQGTGELFFGEGSRLTVL.

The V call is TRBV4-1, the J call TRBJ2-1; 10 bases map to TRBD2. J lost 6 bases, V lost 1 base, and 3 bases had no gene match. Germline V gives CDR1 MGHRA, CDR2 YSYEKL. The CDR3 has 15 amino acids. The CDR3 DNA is TGCGCCAGCAGCCAAGGCGGACTAGCGGTCAATGAGCAGTTCTTC. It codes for CASSQGGLAVNEQFF.

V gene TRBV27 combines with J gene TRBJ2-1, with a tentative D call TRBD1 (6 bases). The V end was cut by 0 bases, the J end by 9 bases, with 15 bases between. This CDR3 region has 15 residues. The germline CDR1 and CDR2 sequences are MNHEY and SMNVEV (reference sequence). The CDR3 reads CASSLSGAHNAEQFF. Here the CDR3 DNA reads TGTGCCAGCAGTTTATCGGGGGCCCACAATGCTGAGCAGTTCTTC.

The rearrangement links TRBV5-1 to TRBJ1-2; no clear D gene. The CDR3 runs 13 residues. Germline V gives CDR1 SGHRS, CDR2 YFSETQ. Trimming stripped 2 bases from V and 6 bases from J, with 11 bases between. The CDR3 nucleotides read TGCGCCAGCAGCTTTTCGGGGTTAAATGGCTACACCTTC. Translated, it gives CASSFSGLNGYTF.

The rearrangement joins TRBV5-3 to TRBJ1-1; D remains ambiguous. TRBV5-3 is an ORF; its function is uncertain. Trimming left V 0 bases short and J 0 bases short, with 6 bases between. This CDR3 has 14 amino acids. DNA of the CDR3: TGTGCCAGAAGCTTGGGTATAATGAACACTGAAGCTTTCTTT. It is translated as CARSLGIMNTEAFF.